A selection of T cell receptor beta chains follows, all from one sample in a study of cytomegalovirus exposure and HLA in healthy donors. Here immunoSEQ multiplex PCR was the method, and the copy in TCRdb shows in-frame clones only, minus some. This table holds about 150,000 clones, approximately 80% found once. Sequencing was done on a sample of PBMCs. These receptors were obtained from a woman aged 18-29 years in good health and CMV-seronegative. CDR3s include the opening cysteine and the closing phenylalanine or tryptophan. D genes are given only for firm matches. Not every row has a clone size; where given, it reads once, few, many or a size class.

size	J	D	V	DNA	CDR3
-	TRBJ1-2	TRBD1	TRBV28	TGTGCCAGCAGTTTCCCTATGGGACAGGGATTGTCTAACTATGGCTACACCTTC	CASSFPMGQGLSNYGYTF
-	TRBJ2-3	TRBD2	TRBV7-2	TGTGCCAGCAGCTTCGCTAGCGGGGGTCTCACAGATACGCAGTATTTT	CASSFASGGLTDTQYF
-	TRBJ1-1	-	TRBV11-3	TGTGCCAGCAGCTCCCGCGGGGTCCCCGGCCTTGAAGCTTTCTTT	CASSSRGVPGLEAFF
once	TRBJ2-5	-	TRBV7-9	TGTGCCAGCAGCTTAGCGTCCCGTGCGGAGACCCAGTACTTC	CASSLASRAETQYF
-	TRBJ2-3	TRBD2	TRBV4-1	TGCGCCAGCAGCCAACCCCGACTAACACTAGCGGGGGACACAGATACGCAGTATTTT	CASSQPRLTLAGDTDTQYF
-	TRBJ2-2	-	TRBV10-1	TGCGCCAGCAGGCCACAGGAGGGCGGGGAGCTGTTTTTT	CASRPQEGGELFF
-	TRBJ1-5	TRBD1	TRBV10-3	TGTGCCATCAGTGAGTCCCCCGGGACAGCCGTCAATCAGCCCCAGCATTTT	CAISESPGTAVNQPQHF
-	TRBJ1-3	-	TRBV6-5	TGTGCCAGTTTTCGTCTCTCTGGAAACACCATATATTTT	CASFRLSGNTIYF
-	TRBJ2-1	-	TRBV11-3	TGTGCCAGCAGCTTACAGTACAACAATGAGCAGTTCTTC	CASSLQYNNEQFF
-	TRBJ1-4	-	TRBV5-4	TGTGCCAGCAGCCGACCGGGACAACATGAAAAACTGTTTTTT	CASSRPGQHEKLFF
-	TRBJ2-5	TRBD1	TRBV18	TGTGCCAGCTCACCACAGGGGGCCGGGGAGACCCAGTACTTC	CASSPQGAGETQYF
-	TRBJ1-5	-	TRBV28	TGTGCCAGCAGTCGGGTCCTCACTTCTACCCAGCATTTT	CASSRVLTSTQHF
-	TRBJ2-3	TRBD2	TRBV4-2	TGTGCCAGCAGCTCACGGACTAGCGGGTACACAGATACGCAGTATTTT	CASSSRTSGYTDTQYF
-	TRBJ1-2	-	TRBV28	TGTGCCAGCAGTCCCCAGGGCCCCCGCGGTGGCTACACCTTC	CASSPQGPRGGYTF
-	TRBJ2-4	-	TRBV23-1	TGCGCCAGCAGTCAATCGGTGGGTAGGCGGGTAAAAAACATTCAGTACTTC	CASSQSVGRRVKNIQYF
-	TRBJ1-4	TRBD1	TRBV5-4	TGTGCCAGCAGCTTTGGGACAGATACCGAAAAACTGTTTTTT	CASSFGTDTEKLFF
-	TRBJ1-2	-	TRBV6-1	TGTGCCAGCTCCCGCGAATTCTATGGCTACACCTTC	CASSREFYGYTF
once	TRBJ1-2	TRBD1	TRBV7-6	TGTGCCAGCAGCTTAGGGACAGGGGGGGCTAACTATGGCTACACCTTC	CASSLGTGGANYGYTF
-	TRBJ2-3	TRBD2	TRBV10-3	TGTGCCATCAGTGACTTTCTGGGGGGGAGGTCAGATACGCAGTATTTT	CAISDFLGGRSDTQYF
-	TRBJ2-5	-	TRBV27	TGTGCCAGCAGGGGGGCGGGGGCGCGTAGGGAGACCCAGTACTTC	CASRGAGARRETQYF
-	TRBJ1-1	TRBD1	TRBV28	TGTGCCAGCAGTTTACTCCCGGGACAGGGGGCTAACACTGAAGCTTTCTTT	CASSLLPGQGANTEAFF
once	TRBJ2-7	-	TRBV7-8	TGTGCCAGCAGCTTAGTCAGAACCTACGAGCAGTACTTC	CASSLVRTYEQYF
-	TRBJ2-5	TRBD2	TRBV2	TGTGCCAGCAGCCTACTAGCGGGGGGGCGGCGAGAGACCCAGTACTTC	CASSLLAGGRRETQYF
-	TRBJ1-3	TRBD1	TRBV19	TGTGCCAGTATCACAGGGGGAGGTATAGGAAACACCATATATTTT	CASITGGGIGNTIYF
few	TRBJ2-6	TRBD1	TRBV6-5	TGTGCCAGCAGTTACGGGACAGTATCTGGGGCCAACGGCCTGACTTTC	CASSYGTVSGANGLTF
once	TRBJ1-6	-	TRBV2	TGTGCCAGCAGCCCTTGGTTACAGCTCTCCTATAATTCACCCCTCCACTTT	CASSPWLQLSYNSPLHF
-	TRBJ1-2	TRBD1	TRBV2	TGTGCCAGCAGTGTACGGACAGGGGCCGATGGCTACACCTTC	CASSVRTGADGYTF
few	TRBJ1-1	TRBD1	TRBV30	TGTGCCTGGATAGCCCCTTGGACAGGGAACACTGAAGCTTTCTTT	CAWIAPWTGNTEAFF
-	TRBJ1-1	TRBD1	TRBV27	TGTGCCAGCAGTTCCGGGACAGGGGGCATTCTCTGGGAGAACACTGAAGCTTTCTTT	CASSSGTGGILWENTEAFF
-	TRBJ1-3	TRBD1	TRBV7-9	TGTGCCAGCAGCACTTCCGGGACAGGGATTACTTCTGGAAACACCATATATTTT	CASSTSGTGITSGNTIYF
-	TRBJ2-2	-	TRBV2	TGTGCCAGCAGTGACGCCGGGGAGCTGTTTTTT	CASSDAGELFF
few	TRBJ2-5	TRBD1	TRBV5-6	TGTGCCAGCAGCTCCCGGGACAGGGGAAGGGTGGAGACCCAGTACTTC	CASSSRDRGRVETQYF
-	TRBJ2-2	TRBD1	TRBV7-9	TGTGCCAGCAGCTCCCAGGACAGGGGGAACACCGGGGAGCTGTTTTTT	CASSSQDRGNTGELFF
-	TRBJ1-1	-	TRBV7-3	TGTGCCAGCAGCTTAAACAGTATGAACACTGAAGCTTTCTTT	CASSLNSMNTEAFF
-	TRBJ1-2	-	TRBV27	TGTGCCAGCAGTGGGAGTGGGGTTTATGGCTACACCTTC	CASSGSGVYGYTF
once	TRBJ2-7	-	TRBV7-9	TGTTCCAGCAGCTCAGGGACTGCCGAGCAGTACTTC	CSSSSGTAEQYF
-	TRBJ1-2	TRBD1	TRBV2	TGTGCCAGCCGGGACAGGGTGAAAGGCTACACCTTC	CASRDRVKGYTF
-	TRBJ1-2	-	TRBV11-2	TGTGCCAGCAGCTTAGGGGGGGGCGGCTACACCTTC	CASSLGGGGYTF
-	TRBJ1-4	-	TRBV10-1	TGCGCCAGCAGTGAGTCGGGTGGAGCAGAAAACCTGTTTTTT	CASSESGGAENLFF
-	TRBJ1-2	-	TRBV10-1	TGCACCACAGGCGCCAGGGTGGGTCATGGCTACACCTTC	CTTGARVGHGYTF
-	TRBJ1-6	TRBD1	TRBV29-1	TGCAGCGCTTCGACAGGGCGTTCACCCCTCCACTTT	CSASTGRSPLHF
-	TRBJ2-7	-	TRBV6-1	TGTGCCAGCAGTGAAGAGAACTCGTCGGCCTACGAGCAGTACTTC	CASSEENSSAYEQYF
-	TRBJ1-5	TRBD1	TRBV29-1	TGCAGCGTCCAGGTACAGGGGAAAGATCAGCCCCAGCATTTT	CSVQVQGKDQPQHF
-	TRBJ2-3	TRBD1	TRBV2	TGTGCCAGCGACACCTCTGACAGGGTTGGGGCAGATACGCAGTATTTT	CASDTSDRVGADTQYF
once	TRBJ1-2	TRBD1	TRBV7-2	TGTGCCAGCAGCGGCCAGGGGGCCCGCGGCTACACCTTC	CASSGQGARGYTF
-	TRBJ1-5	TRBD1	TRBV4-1	TGCGCCAGCAGAGGGACAGTTCATCCGGATCAGCCCCAGCATTTT	CASRGTVHPDQPQHF